The T cell receptor beta chain under discussion was sequenced for a study of shared clonotypes between healthy human individuals. Terminally differentiated effector memory CD45RA+ cells were left out of the naive CD8 fraction, which was CD45RO-negative and positively selected for CCR7. Measured with immunoSEQ multiplex PCR; TCRdb has only the in-frame clones, and not every one. The sample yields nearly 2 million clones, roughly 94% seen once. Germline loops: CDR1 SEHNR, CDR2 FQNEAQ (reference sequence). The CDR3 covers 18 residues. J lost 2 bases, V lost 2 bases, and 9 bases had no gene match. The receptor was derived from a man between 18 and 35 years old in good health. Sequences were obtained from naive CD8+ T cells sorted from blood. The chain employs TRBV7-9 and TRBJ2-3; 11 bases agree with TRBD2. CDR3 in DNA: TGTGCCAGCAGCTTAACACTAGCGGGAGCAGATATCACAGATACGCAGTATTTT. Its translation: CASSLTLAGADITDTQYF. The full variable domain, in which reference TRBV7-9 and TRBJ2-3 provide the parts outside the CDR3, is DTGVSQNPRHKITKRGQNVTFRCDPISEHNRLYWYRQTLGQGPEFLTYFQNEAQLEKSRLLSDRFSAERPKGSFSTLEIQRTEQGDSAMYLCASSLTLAGADITDTQYFGPGTRLTVL.